Each of the 27 T cell receptor beta chains below was sequenced from the same sample in a study of blood T cell repertoires in COVID-19. The protocol was immunoSEQ multiplex PCR, while the TCRdb copy is restricted to in-frame clones and leaves out a portion. The sample lists fewer than 120,000 clones; about 85% were seen once. Specimen: peripheral blood. The origin of the receptors is a human donor in a cohort sampled during active COVID-19.

V usage is TRBV18 and J usage is TRBJ1-3; the D gene is possibly TRBD1 (5 bases). Germline V lookup: CDR1 KGHSH, CDR2 LQKENI. This CDR3 contains 15 residues. Between the trimmed V and J ends, which lost 2 bases and 4 bases, there was a span of 12 bases. The DNA of the CDR3 is TGTGCCAGCTCACCAAGCGCAGGGATCGGAAACACCATATATTTT. Translation: CASSPSAGIGNTIYF.

V gene TRBV6-2 or TRBV6-3 combines with J gene TRBJ2-5; TRBD2 matches at 7 bases. The CDR3 consists of 18 residues. The V gene end was trimmed by 0 bases and the J gene end by 3 bases; junction bases not matched to a gene: 13. Per germline, CDR1 MNHEY and CDR2 SVGEGT. Written as DNA, the CDR3 is TGTGCCAGCAGTTACTCGGTCGGTTCGGGGGGACCCGAAGAGACCCAGTACTTC. It yields the protein CASSYSVGSGGPEETQYF.

The V and J genes are TRBV5-1 and TRBJ1-2, with 9 bases that match TRBD1. There are 14 residues in the CDR3. Germline V CDR1 and CDR2: SGHRS, YFSETQ. Trimming at V came to 4 bases and at J to 2 bases, leaving 3 bases not matched to a gene. CDR3 nucleotides: TGCGCCAGCAGCACCGGGACAGGGAACTATGGCTACACCTTC. This translates into CASSTGTGNYGYTF.

This clone has more than one count but fewer than ten. The rearrangement joins TRBV5-1 to TRBJ2-7; 8 bases align to TRBD1. In germline, CDR1 is SGHRS, CDR2 YFSETQ. This CDR3 is 14 amino acids long. V dropped 4 bases and J dropped 3; count of bases not matched to a gene: 6. The CDR3 DNA is TGCGCCAGCAGCCAAGGACAGGGAAACTACGAGCAGTACTTC. Amino acids: CASSQGQGNYEQYF.

In its sample, this clone was seen once. The chain employs TRBV7-8 and TRBJ2-5; a possible D gene is TRBD1 (5 bases). The CDR3 extends over 15 amino acids. V was trimmed by 5 bases and J by 3 bases, leaving 16 bases between them. In germline, CDR1 is SGHVS, CDR2 FQNEAQ. CDR3 in DNA: TGTGCCAGCAGCCCGCGTCTCCAGGGCGAAGAGACCCAGTACTTC. This translates into CASSPRLQGEETQYF. The full variable domain, completed using reference TRBV7-8 and TRBJ2-5, is GAGVSQSPRYKVAKRGQDVALRCDPISGHVSLFWYQQALGQGPEFLTYFQNEAQLDKSGLPSDRFFAERPEGSVSTLKIQRTQQEDSAVYLCASSPRLQGEETQYFGPGTRLLVL.

The V gene is TRBV4-1, the J gene TRBJ1-2; 8 nucleotides agree with TRBD1. This CDR3 spans 16 amino acids. Germline loops: CDR1 MGHRA, CDR2 YSYEKL. The V gene end was trimmed by 0 bases and the J gene end by 8 bases; junction bases not matched to a gene: 11. CDR3 nucleotide sequence: TGCGCCAGCAGCCAAGATACAGGACAGGGCCATCTAGGCTACACCTTC. Its protein is CASSQDTGQGHLGYTF.

The CDR3 protein is CASSLDGLAGTGELFF. As DNA, the CDR3 is TGTGCCAGCAGCTTAGATGGGCTAGCGGGCACCGGGGAGCTGTTTTTT. The chain uses TRBV7-9 and TRBJ2-2; 8 bases map to TRBD2. V shed 1 base and J 4 bases; nucleotides not matched to a gene: 5. This CDR3 has 16 residues. The germline gives CDR1 SEHNR, CDR2 FQNEAQ (reference sequence). Complete variable domain (other parts from reference TRBV7-9 and TRBJ2-2): DTGVSQNPRHKITKRGQNVTFRCDPISEHNRLYWYRQTLGQGPEFLTYFQNEAQLEKSRLLSDRFSAERPKGSFSTLEIQRTEQGDSAMYLCASSLDGLAGTGELFFGEGSRLTVL.

The V and J genes are TRBV7-3 and TRBJ1-2, with D perhaps matching TRBD1 (6 bases). CDR1 and CDR2 from the germline V gene are SGHTA and FQGTGA. The germline V and J ends were trimmed by 2 bases and 6 bases, with 10 bases remaining between them. The CDR3 totals 13 residues. CDR3 bases: TGTGCCAGCAGCTTATTACCAGGGGATGGCTACACCTTC. Its translation: CASSLLPGDGYTF.

J is TRBJ1-6 and V is TRBV10-3, with D hard to call. V shed 2 bases and J shed 10 bases, with 18 bases lying between them. The germline V gene encodes CDR1 ENHRY and CDR2 SYGVKD. The CDR3 is 16 amino acids. The CDR3 loop is CAISEGPSGLRSPLHF. The CDR3 DNA reads as TGTGCCATCAGTGAGGGGCCCTCTGGTTTGAGATCACCCCTCCACTTT.

This clone was detected a few times. J is TRBJ1-1 and V is TRBV12-5; the D gene is possibly TRBD1 (6 bases). The CDR3 has 13 residues. Trimming left V 2 bases short and J 5 bases short, with 9 bases between. Germline loops: CDR1 LGHNT, CDR2 FRNRAP. CDR3 DNA: TGTGCTAGTGGTTTGAGGCAGGGGACTGAAGCTTTCTTT. It is translated as CASGLRQGTEAFF.

Details on this clone: Other DNA sequences in this sample translate to the same CDR3. The CDR3 reads CASSVGQGGETQYF. CDR3 nucleotide sequence: TGTGCCAGCAGCGTAGGACAGGGAGGAGAGACCCAGTACTTC. This chain links TRBV9 with TRBJ2-5, with D possibly TRBD1 on 7 matching bases. The CDR3 has 14 residues. The V end lost 0 bases, the J end lost 4 bases, and 10 bases lay between the germline ends. Germline CDR1 is SGDLS and CDR2 is YYNGEE.

The chain links TRBV10-3 to TRBJ1-1, with 7 bases identical to TRBD1. The CDR3 runs to 16 residues. Germline V gene data show CDR1 as ENHRY and CDR2 as SYGVKD. After removal of 5 bases from V and 5 bases from J, the junction contained 14 bases not matched to a gene. The CDR3: CAISSREGAAGTEAFF. The CDR3 nucleotides are TGTGCCATCAGTTCCCGAGAGGGGGCCGCAGGGACTGAAGCTTTCTTT.

The chain is built from TRBV5-1 and TRBJ1-4; unclear D gene. The germline gives CDR1 SGHRS, CDR2 YFSETQ. The CDR3 has 14 amino acids. Trimming left V 0 bases short and J 6 bases short, with 9 bases between. The CDR3 coding sequence is TGCGCCAGCAGCTTGGGAGGGTTCGATGAAAAACTGTTTTTT. It codes for CASSLGGFDEKLFF.

This clone has a single count. The chain recombines TRBV5-4 with TRBJ1-4, with D possibly being TRBD1 (5 bases). Germline CDR1 and CDR2: SGHNT and YYREEE (reference sequence). There are 15 residues in the CDR3. V dropped 1 base and J dropped 2 bases, with 9 bases sitting between them. The CDR3 region has the DNA TGTGCCAGCAGCTTGAATACAGGCACTAATGAAAAACTGTTTTTT. Translating it yields CASSLNTGTNEKLFF.

The chain has TRBV3-1 (or the pseudogene TRBV3-2) and TRBJ2-1; tentatively, D is TRBD2 (5 bases). Trimming removed 0 bases from V and 0 bases from J, with 12 bases in between. The CDR3 sequence is 17 residues long. Germline V lookup: CDR1 LGHDT, CDR2 YNNKEL (reference sequence). The CDR3 DNA reads as TGTGCCAGCAGCCAAGAACCCGGAGGCAACTCCTACAATGAGCAGTTCTTC. Its translation is CASSQEPGGNSYNEQFF.

This clone was counted once. This chain connects TRBV10-3 to TRBJ1-4; TRBD1 agrees at 7 bases. V trimming: 0 bases; J trimming: 4 bases; junction bases outside the gene matches: 20. This CDR3 comprises 21 residues. Germline CDR1 reads ENHRY; CDR2 reads SYGVKD. CDR3 amino acids: CAISESVGDSWPQAYNEKLFF. The CDR3 DNA is TGTGCCATCAGTGAGTCTGTAGGGGACAGCTGGCCACAGGCGTATAATGAAAAACTGTTTTTT.

The rearrangement links TRBV28 to TRBJ2-1; 13 bases are shared with TRBD2. The V segment lost 4 bases and the J segment 8 bases; nucleotides outside the gene matches: 17. There are 19 residues in the CDR3. Germline V CDR1 and CDR2: MDHEN, SYDVKM. DNA for the CDR3: TGTGCCAGCAGTTCCCGATGGACTAGCGGGAGAGGGGGCTTGGATGAGCAGTTCTTC. This translates into CASSSRWTSGRGGLDEQFF.

The chain couples TRBV11-2 to TRBJ2-2; a possible D gene is TRBD1 (5 bases). The CDR3 is made up of 16 amino acids. Trimming left V 5 bases short and J 3 bases short, with 16 bases between. In germline, CDR1 is SGHAT, CDR2 FQNNGV. The CDR3 reads CASSIRAGWHTGELFF. The CDR3 DNA reads TGTGCCAGCAGCATCCGCGCAGGGTGGCACACCGGGGAGCTGTTTTTT.

The chain links TRBV5-4 to TRBJ2-7; 10 bases agree with TRBD2. CDR1 is SGHNT and CDR2 is YYREEE in the germline V gene (reference sequence). The CDR3 has 16 residues. V gave up 0 bases and J gave up 4 bases; unmatched junction bases: 7. CDR3 region: CASSLDWSGGGYEQYF. The CDR3 bases are TGTGCCAGCAGCTTGGATTGGAGCGGGGGGGGTTACGAGCAGTACTTC.

V usage is TRBV30 and J usage is TRBJ1-1; TRBD1 is a possible D gene (5 bases). V lost 2 bases and J 1 base, leaving 8 bases between the germline ends. Germline-derived CDR1 and CDR2 are GTSNPN and SVGIG (reference sequence). The length of the CDR3 is 13 residues. CDR3 loop: CAWSNDRNTEAFF. The CDR3 coding sequence is TGTGCCTGGAGTAACGACAGGAACACTGAAGCTTTCTTT.

The chain employs TRBV5-4 and TRBJ2-6, with no clear D. The length of the CDR3 is 14 residues. V lost 4 bases, J lost 2 bases, and 7 bases lay in between. Germline V gene sequence: CDR1 SGHNT, CDR2 YYREEE (reference sequence). The CDR3 coding sequence is TGTGCCAGCAGCCCCCGCGCTGGGGCCAACGTCCTGACTTTC. Translated: CASSPRAGANVLTF.

The chain carries TRBV3-1 (or the pseudogene TRBV3-2) and TRBJ2-3; 9 nucleotides line up with TRBD2. The CDR3 runs to 16 residues. J was trimmed by 3 bases and V by 0 bases; bases with no gene match: 4. Germline loops: CDR1 LGHDT, CDR2 YNNKEL (reference sequence). The CDR3 spells CASSQDRLAGTDTQYF. The DNA of the CDR3 is TGTGCCAGCAGCCAAGATCGTCTAGCGGGGACAGATACGCAGTATTTT.

The CDR3: CASSRGQGVLRGEAFF. Here the CDR3 DNA reads TGTGCCAGCAGCCGGGGACAGGGTGTATTAAGGGGTGAAGCTTTCTTT. The chain combines TRBV14 with TRBJ1-1, with 9 nucleotides matching TRBD1. Germline CDR1 is SGHDN and CDR2 is FVKESK. The CDR3 length is 16 residues. The V and J ends lost 4 bases and 7 bases, in that order; junction bases with no gene match: 13.

The CDR3 is CASSPAGTGHNEQFF. Written as DNA, the CDR3 is TGTGCCAGCAGCCCCGCTGGAACAGGACACAATGAGCAGTTCTTC. The chain recombines TRBV7-9 with TRBJ2-1; tentatively, D is TRBD1 (5 bases). CDR1 SEHNR and CDR2 FQNEAQ come from the germline V gene (reference sequence). The CDR3 contains 15 residues. Deletions cut 5 bases from V and 5 bases from J, with 16 bases between.

The genes are TRBV5-1 and TRBJ2-1; possibly TRBD2 for D (7 bases). Trimming took 2 bases from V and 4 from J, leaving 10 bases between them. The germline V gene encodes CDR1 SGHRS and CDR2 YFSETQ. There are 14 residues in the CDR3. This CDR3 is CASSLGGVYNEQFF. In DNA form, the CDR3 reads TGCGCCAGCAGCTTAGGGGGGGTTTACAATGAGCAGTTCTTC.

This clone was seen more than once but under ten times. The V gene is TRBV2, the J gene TRBJ2-7, with 13 bases identical to TRBD2. V dropped 6 bases and J dropped 4; count of bases not matched to a gene: 3. Germline CDR1 and CDR2: SNHLY and FYNNEI. CDR3 length: 14 amino acids. The CDR3 region is CASRGTSGVYEQYF. CDR3 bases: TGTGCCAGCAGAGGGACTAGCGGGGTTTACGAGCAGTACTTC.

CDR3 nucleotides: TGTGCCTGGAGTCTCCCTTTTAGCGGGAGCTCCTACGAGCAGTACTTC. It is translated as CAWSLPFSGSSYEQYF. This rearrangement joins TRBV30 to TRBJ2-7, with 9 positions matching TRBD2. From germline, CDR1 is GTSNPN and CDR2 SVGIG (reference sequence). The CDR3 runs 16 residues. V was clipped by 2 bases and J by 0 bases; unmatched bases: 8.